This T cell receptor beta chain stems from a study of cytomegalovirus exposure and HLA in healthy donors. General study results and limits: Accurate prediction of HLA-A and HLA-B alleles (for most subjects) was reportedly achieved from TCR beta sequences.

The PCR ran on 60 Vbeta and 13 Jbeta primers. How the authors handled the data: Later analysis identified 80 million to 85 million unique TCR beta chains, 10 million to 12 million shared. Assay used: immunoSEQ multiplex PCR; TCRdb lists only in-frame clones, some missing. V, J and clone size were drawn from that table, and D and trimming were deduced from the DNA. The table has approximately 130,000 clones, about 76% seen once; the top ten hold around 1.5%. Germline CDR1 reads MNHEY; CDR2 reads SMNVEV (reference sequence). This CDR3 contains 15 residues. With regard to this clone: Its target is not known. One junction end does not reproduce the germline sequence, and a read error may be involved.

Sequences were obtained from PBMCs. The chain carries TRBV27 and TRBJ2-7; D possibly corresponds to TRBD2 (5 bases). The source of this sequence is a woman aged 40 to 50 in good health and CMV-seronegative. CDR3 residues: CASGLKRAGGYEQYF. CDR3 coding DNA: TGTGCCAGCGGTTTAAAGAGGGCCGGCGGCTACGAGCAGTACTTC.